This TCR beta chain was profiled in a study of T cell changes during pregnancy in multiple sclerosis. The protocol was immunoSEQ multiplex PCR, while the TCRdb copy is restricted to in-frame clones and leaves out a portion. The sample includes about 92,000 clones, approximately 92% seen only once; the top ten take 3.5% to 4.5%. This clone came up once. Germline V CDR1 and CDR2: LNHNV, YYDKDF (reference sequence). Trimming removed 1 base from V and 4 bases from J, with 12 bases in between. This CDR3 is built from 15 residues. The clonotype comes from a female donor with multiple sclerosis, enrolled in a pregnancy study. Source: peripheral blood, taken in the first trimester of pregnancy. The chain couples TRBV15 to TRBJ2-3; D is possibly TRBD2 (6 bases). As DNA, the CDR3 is TGTGCCACCAGCAGAGGAGGCGGGGTCGCAGATACGCAGTATTTT. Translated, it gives CATSRGGGVADTQYF.